Following are 7 T cell receptor beta chains from one sample sequenced in a study of T cell clones after liver transplantation. Method: immunoSEQ multiplex PCR; TCRdb's copy keeps in-frame clones and lacks some. The sample has about 75,000 clones, less than 90% seen once; the top ten hold 2.1%. Sequences were derived from CD4+ T cells from blood, sampled 48 to 50 months after liver transplant. All receptors derive from a human patient who received a liver transplant. Some T cells may be transferred from the graft donor.

Points on this clone: This sample includes further DNA sequences coding for the same CDR3. V gene TRBV11-2 combines with J gene TRBJ2-1; 12 bases are a match to TRBD2. The V and J ends lost 5 bases and 2 bases, in that order; junction bases with no gene match: 4. CDR3 length equals 16 residues. Germline CDR1 is SGHAT and CDR2 is FQNNGV. The CDR3 DNA reads as TGTGCCAGCAGCCCGCGGACTAGCGGGGCCTACAATGAGCAGTTCTTC. As protein: CASSPRTSGAYNEQFF.

CDR3 sequence (DNA): TGCGCCAGCAGCCAAGGTCGGACTACAAATCAGCCCCAGCATTTT. Translation: CASSQGRTTNQPQHF. This rearrangement joins TRBV4-3 to TRBJ1-5, with D unresolved. This CDR3 has 15 residues. V lost 1 base, J lost 4 bases, and 11 bases lay in between. The germline V gene has CDR1 LGHNA and CDR2 YSLEER.

This clone was counted between two and nine times. CDR3 sequence reads: CASSLGHLGRNEQFF. The CDR3 nucleotides are TGTGCCAGCAGCTTGGGCCACCTCGGGAGGAATGAGCAGTTCTTC. This chain uses TRBV7-2 with TRBJ2-1; 7 positions match TRBD2. This CDR3 has 15 residues. J gave up 7 bases and V 3 bases, and 9 bases lay outside the gene matches. Germline values: CDR1 SGHTA, CDR2 FQGNSA.

CDR3 amino acids: CAWSSGVANYGYTF. CDR3 DNA sequence: TGTGCCTGGAGTTCTGGGGTAGCGAACTATGGCTACACCTTC. This chain connects TRBV30 to TRBJ1-2; no clear D gene. Germline V gene lookup returns CDR1 GTSNPN and CDR2 SVGIG (reference sequence). The CDR3 length is 14 residues. V was shortened by 2 bases and J by 2 bases, with 12 bases between the two germline ends.

This rearrangement joins TRBV18 to TRBJ2-3, with TRBD2 identical over 7 bases. The CDR3 totals 16 residues. Germline V gene sequence: CDR1 KGHSH, CDR2 LQKENI. V shed 6 bases and J 5 bases; nucleotides not matched to a gene: 14. CDR3 loop: CASSRFETSSKDTQYF. The CDR3 nucleotides read TGTGCCAGCTCTCGTTTCGAGACTAGCAGTAAAGATACGCAGTATTTT.

The chain links TRBV5-1 to TRBJ2-3, with D uncertain. The germline V gene has CDR1 SGHRS and CDR2 YFSETQ. This CDR3 contains 12 residues. Trimming took 1 base from V and 3 from J, leaving 3 bases between them. CDR3 loop: CASSLSTDTQYF. CDR3 sequence (DNA): TGCGCCAGCAGCTTGAGTACAGATACGCAGTATTTT.

This clone has only one observation. V and J are TRBV4-3 and TRBJ2-1; D might be TRBD2 (5 bases). Trimming removed 2 bases at V and 8 bases at J, with 19 bases between. The germline V gene has CDR1 LGHNA and CDR2 YSLEER. This CDR3 is built from 16 residues. The CDR3 DNA is TGCGCCAGCAGCCAAACCCCGTCCGCTAGCTCGTATGAGCAGTTCTTC. As protein: CASSQTPSASSYEQFF.